This entry is about one T cell receptor beta chain. Its specificity is not known. TCRdb's copy holds only in-frame clones and misses some; the assay was immunoSEQ multiplex PCR. Counted here are some 110,000 clones, approximately 90% occurring once; the ten biggest clones make up roughly 0.2%. These data are taken from a study of graft-versus-host responses after intestinal transplantation. As for the study in general: Grafts were multivisceral, liver-intestinal, or isolated intestinal. All recipients got anti-thymocyte globulin induction, then tacrolimus and steroids for about 3 years. Study-wide results and limits: Some patients had graft-donor T cell macrochimerism, and their allografts showed high graft-versus-host to host-versus-graft clonal ratios.

The CDR3 runs to 16 residues. Trimming at V came to 6 bases and at J to 0 bases, leaving 9 bases not matched to a gene. Per the germline V gene, CDR1 is SGHRS and CDR2 is YFSETQ. The chain recombines TRBV5-1 with TRBJ2-1; 7 bases are shared with TRBD2. The sample in question was unstimulated CD4+ T cells sorted from spleen or lymph node cells, obtained before intestinal transplant. The TCR was taken from a human donor who received an intestinal transplant. The DNA for the CDR3 is TGCGCCAGCAAACATTCTAGCGGTTCCTCCTACAATGAGCAGTTCTTC. It codes for CASKHSSGSSYNEQFF.